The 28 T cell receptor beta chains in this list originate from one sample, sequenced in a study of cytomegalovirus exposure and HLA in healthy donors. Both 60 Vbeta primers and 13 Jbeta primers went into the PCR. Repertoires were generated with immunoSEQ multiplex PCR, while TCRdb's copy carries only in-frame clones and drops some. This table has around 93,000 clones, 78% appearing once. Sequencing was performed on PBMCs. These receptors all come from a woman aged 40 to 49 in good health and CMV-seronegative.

DNA of the CDR3: TGTGCCAGCAGCTCTCCCTCTAGCCGTAGCTCCTACAATGAGCAGTTCTTC. Translating it yields CASSSPSSRSSYNEQFF. This chain uses TRBV7-6 with TRBJ2-1; maybe TRBD2 (5 bases). Between the trimmed V and J ends, which lost 4 bases and 0 bases, there was a span of 16 bases. This CDR3 is 17 amino acids long. From germline, CDR1 is SGHVS and CDR2 FNYEAQ.

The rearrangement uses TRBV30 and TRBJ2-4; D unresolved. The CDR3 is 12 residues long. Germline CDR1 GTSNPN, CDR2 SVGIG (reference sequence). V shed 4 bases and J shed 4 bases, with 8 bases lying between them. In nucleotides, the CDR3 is TGTGCCTGGAACCACAGAAAAAACATTCAGTACTTC. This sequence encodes CAWNHRKNIQYF.

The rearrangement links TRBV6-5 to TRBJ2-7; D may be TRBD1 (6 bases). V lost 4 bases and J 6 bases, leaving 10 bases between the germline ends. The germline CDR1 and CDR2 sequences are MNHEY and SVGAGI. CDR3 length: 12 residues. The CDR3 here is CASSLTGSEQYF. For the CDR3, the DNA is TGTGCCAGCAGTTTGACAGGTAGCGAGCAGTACTTC.

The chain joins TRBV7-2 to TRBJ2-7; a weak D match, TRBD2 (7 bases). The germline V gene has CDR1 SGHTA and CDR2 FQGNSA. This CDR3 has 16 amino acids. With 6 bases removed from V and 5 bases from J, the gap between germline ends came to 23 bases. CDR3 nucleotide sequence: TGTGCCAGCAGACAAAATAAGGGGGGGCGCCCCCACGAGCAGTACTTC. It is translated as CASRQNKGGRPHEQYF. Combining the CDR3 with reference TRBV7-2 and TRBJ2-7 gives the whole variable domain GAGVSQSPSNKVTEKGKDVELRCDPISGHTALYWYRQSLGQGLEFLIYFQGNSAPDKSGLPSDRFSAERTGGSVSTLTIQRTQQEDSAVYLCASRQNKGGRPHEQYFGPGTRLTVT.

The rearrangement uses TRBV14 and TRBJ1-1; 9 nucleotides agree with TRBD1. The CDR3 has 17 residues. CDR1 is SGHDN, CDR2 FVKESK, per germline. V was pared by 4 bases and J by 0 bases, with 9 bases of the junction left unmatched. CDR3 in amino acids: CASSRTGGSRMNTEAFF. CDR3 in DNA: TGTGCCAGCAGCCGAACAGGGGGCTCGCGCATGAACACTGAAGCTTTCTTT.

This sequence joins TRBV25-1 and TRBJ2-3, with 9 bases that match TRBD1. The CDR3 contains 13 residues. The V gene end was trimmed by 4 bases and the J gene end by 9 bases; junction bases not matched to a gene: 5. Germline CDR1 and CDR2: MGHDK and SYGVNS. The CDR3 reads CASSGHRGRTQYF. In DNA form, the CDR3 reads TGTGCCAGCAGTGGTCACAGGGGGCGAACGCAGTATTTT. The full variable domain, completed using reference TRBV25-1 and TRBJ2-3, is EADIYQTPRYLVIGTGKKITLECSQTMGHDKMYWYQQDPGMELHLIHYSYGVNSTEKGDLSSESTVSRIRTEHFPLTLESARPSHTSQYLCASSGHRGRTQYFGPGTRLTVL.

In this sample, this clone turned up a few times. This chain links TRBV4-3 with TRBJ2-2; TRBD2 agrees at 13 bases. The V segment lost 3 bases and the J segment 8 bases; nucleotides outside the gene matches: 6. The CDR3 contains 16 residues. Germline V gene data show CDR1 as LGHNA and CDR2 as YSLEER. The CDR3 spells CASSQRRLAGGGELFF. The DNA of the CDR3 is TGCGCCAGCAGCCAGCGAAGACTAGCGGGAGGTGGGGAGCTGTTTTTT.

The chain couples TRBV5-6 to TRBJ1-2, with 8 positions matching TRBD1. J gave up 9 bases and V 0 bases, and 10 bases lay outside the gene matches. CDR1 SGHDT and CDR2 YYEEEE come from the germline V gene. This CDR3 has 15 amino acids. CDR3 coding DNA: TGTGCCAGCAGCTTGGTTGGGACAGGCTCACATAGCTACACCTTC. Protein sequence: CASSLVGTGSHSYTF.

The CDR3 here is CASSSGQIQETQYF. The CDR3 DNA reads as TGTGCCAGCAGCTCCGGACAGATCCAAGAGACCCAGTACTTC. The chain is built from TRBV7-2 and TRBJ2-5, with D perhaps TRBD1 (6 bases). The CDR3 has 14 residues. V was shortened by 4 bases and J by 1 base, with 10 bases between the two germline ends. The germline V gene has CDR1 SGHTA and CDR2 FQGNSA.

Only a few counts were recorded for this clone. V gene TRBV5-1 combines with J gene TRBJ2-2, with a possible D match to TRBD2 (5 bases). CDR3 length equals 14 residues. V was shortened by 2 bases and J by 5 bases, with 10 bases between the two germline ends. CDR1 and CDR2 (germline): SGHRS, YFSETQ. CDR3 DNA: TGCGCCAGCAGCTTTCATCGGGGAACCGGGGAGCTGTTTTTT. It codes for CASSFHRGTGELFF.

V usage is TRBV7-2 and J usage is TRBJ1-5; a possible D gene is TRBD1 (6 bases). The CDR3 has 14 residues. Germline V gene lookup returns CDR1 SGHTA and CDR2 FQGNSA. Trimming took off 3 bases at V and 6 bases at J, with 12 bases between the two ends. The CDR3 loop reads CASSFRFRGQPQHF. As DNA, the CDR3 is TGTGCCAGCAGCTTTAGATTCAGGGGTCAGCCCCAGCATTTT. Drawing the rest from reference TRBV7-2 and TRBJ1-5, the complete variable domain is GAGVSQSPSNKVTEKGKDVELRCDPISGHTALYWYRQSLGQGLEFLIYFQGNSAPDKSGLPSDRFSAERTGGSVSTLTIQRTQQEDSAVYLCASSFRFRGQPQHFGDGTRLSIL.

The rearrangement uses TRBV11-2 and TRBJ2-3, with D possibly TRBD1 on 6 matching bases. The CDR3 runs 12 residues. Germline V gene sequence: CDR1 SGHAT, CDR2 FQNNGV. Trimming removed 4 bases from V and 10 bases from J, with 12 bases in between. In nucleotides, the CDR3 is TGTGCCAGCAGCTCTAGACAGGCTGCGCAGTATTTT. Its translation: CASSSRQAAQYF.

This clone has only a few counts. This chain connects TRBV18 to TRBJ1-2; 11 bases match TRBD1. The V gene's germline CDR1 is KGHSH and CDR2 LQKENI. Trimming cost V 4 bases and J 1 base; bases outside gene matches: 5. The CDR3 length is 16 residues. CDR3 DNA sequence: TGTGCCAGCTCACTGTCCGGGACAGGGGGTAACTATGGCTACACCTTC. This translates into CASSLSGTGGNYGYTF.

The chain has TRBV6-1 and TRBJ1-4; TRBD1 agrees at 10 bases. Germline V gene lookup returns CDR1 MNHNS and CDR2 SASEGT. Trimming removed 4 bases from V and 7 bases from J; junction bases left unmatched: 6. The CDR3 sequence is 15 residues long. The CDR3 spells CASSGGQGTVEKLFF. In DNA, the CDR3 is TGTGCCAGCAGTGGGGGACAGGGGACGGTTGAAAAACTGTTTTTT.

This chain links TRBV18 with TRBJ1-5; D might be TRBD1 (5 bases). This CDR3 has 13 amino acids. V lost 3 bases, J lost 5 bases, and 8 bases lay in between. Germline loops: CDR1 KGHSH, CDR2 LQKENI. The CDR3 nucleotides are TGTGCCAGCTCACCCTCGGGGGATCAGCCCCAGCATTTT. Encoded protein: CASSPSGDQPQHF.

CDR3 sequence (DNA): TGTGCCAGCAGTGAATTGAGGGGGCGGGGAGCTTTCTTT. This translates into CASSELRGRGAFF. The rearrangement uses TRBV25-1 and TRBJ1-1; 7 bases fit TRBD1. The CDR3 is made up of 13 amino acids. V trimming: 1 base; J trimming: 10 bases; junction bases outside the gene matches: 6. CDR1 is MGHDK, CDR2 SYGVNS, per germline.

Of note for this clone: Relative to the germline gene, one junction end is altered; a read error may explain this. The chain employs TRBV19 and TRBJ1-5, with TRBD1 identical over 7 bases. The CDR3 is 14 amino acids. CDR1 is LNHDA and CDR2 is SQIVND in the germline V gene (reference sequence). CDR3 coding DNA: TGTGCCAGTAGGATAGACAGGGACAATCAGCCCCAGCATTTT. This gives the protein CASRIDRDNQPQHF.

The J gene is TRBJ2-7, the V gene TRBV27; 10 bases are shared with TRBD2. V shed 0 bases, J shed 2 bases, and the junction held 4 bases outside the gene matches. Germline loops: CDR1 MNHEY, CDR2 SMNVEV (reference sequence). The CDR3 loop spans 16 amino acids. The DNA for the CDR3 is TGTGCCAGCAGTTTATCTCCTAGCGGGGGAGCCTACGAGCAGTACTTC. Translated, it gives CASSLSPSGGAYEQYF.

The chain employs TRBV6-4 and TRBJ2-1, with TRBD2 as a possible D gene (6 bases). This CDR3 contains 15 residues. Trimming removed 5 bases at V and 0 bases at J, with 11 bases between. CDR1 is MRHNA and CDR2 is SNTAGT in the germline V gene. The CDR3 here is CASSTDSGSYNEQFF. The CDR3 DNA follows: TGTGCCAGCAGTACCGATAGCGGCTCCTACAATGAGCAGTTCTTC.

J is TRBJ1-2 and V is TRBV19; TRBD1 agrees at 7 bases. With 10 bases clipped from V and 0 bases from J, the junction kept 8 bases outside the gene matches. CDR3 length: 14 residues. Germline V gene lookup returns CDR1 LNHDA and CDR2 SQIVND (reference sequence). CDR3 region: CATWRQGPNYGYTF. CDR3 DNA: TGTGCCACCTGGAGACAGGGCCCTAACTATGGCTACACCTTC.

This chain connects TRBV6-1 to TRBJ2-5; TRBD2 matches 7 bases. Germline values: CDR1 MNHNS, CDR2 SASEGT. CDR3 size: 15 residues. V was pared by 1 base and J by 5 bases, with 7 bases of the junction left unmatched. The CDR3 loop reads CASSEEPNGRETQYF. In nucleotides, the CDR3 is TGTGCCAGCAGTGAAGAGCCCAACGGGAGGGAGACCCAGTACTTC.

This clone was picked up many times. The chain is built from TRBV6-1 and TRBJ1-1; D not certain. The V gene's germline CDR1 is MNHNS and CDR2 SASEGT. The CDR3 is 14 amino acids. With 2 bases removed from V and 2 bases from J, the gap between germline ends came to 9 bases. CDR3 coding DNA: TGTGCCAGCAGTGAAACTAGTGGTAACACTGAAGCTTTCTTT. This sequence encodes CASSETSGNTEAFF.

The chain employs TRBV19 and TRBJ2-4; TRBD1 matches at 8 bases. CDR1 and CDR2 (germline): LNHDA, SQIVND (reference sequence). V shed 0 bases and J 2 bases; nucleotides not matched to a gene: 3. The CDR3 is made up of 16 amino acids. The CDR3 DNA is TGTGCCAGTAGTATAGACAGGGGGCCTTCCAAAAACATTCAGTACTTC. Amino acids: CASSIDRGPSKNIQYF.

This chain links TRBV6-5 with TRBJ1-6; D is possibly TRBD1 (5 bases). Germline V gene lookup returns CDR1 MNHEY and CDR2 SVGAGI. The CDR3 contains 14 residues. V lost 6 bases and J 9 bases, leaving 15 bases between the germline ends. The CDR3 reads CASRSGTEGSPLHF. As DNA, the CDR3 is TGTGCCAGCAGATCCGGGACGGAGGGTTCACCCCTCCACTTT.

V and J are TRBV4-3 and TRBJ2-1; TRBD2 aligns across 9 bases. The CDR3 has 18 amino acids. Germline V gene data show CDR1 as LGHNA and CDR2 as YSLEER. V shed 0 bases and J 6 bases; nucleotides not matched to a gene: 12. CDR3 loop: CASSQEVVGGRVSNEQFF. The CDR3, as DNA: TGCGCCAGCAGCCAAGAAGTCGTCGGCGGGAGGGTGTCCAATGAGCAGTTCTTC.

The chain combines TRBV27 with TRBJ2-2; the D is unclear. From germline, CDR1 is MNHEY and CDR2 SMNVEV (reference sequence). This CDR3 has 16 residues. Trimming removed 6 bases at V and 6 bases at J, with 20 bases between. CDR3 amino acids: CASRRGVNLISGELFF. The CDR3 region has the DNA TGTGCCAGCAGACGAGGAGTTAACCTAATTTCCGGGGAGCTGTTTTTT.

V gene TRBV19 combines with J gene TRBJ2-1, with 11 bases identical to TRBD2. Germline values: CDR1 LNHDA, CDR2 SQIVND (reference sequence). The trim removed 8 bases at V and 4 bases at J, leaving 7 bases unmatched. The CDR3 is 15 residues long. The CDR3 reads CASDTGTSGYNEQFF. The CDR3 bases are TGTGCCAGTGACACCGGGACTAGCGGTTACAATGAGCAGTTCTTC. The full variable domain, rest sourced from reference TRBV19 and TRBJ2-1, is DGGITQSPKYLFRKEGQNVTLSCEQNLNHDAMYWYRQDPGQGLRLIYYSQIVNDFQKGDIAEGYSVSREKKESFPLTVTSAQKNPTAFYLCASDTGTSGYNEQFFGPGTRLTVL.

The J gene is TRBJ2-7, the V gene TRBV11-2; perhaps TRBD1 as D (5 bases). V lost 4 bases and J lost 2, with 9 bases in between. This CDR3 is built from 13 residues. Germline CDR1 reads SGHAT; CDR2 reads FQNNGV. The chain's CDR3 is CASSSTGTYEQYF. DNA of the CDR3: TGTGCCAGCAGCTCCACAGGTACCTACGAGCAGTACTTC.